The 23 T cell receptor beta chains presented below share a single source sample, sequenced in a study of blood T cell repertoires in COVID-19. The assay was immunoSEQ multiplex PCR, and TCRdb's table has in-frame clones only and misses some. The sample has under 200,000 clones, 80% to 85% seen once. Sample: PBMCs or T cells enriched from blood (not recorded which). These TCRs come from a woman in her thirties who had been exposed to COVID-19.

The V call is TRBV29-1, the J call TRBJ2-7, with TRBD1 matching over 9 bases. The CDR3 extends over 13 amino acids. V was pared by 4 bases and J by 7 bases, with 8 bases of the junction left unmatched. Germline V gene sequence: CDR1 SQVTM, CDR2 ANQGSEA. CDR3: CSVVQQGAGEQYF. Here the CDR3 DNA reads TGCAGCGTTGTGCAACAGGGGGCAGGGGAGCAGTACTTC.

V usage is TRBV3-1 (or the pseudogene TRBV3-2) and J usage is TRBJ1-5; 9 bases line up with TRBD1. This CDR3 has 18 amino acids. The germline V gene encodes CDR1 LGHDT and CDR2 YNNKEL (reference sequence). J was trimmed by 2 bases and V by 4 bases; bases with no gene match: 12. CDR3 region: CASSPMGTGNVGNQPQHF. In DNA, the CDR3 is TGTGCCAGCAGCCCCATGGGGACAGGGAACGTGGGCAATCAGCCCCAGCATTTT.

The chain has TRBV4-1 and TRBJ1-5, with 7 nucleotides matching TRBD1. This CDR3 is 15 amino acids long. V was pared by 5 bases and J by 7 bases, with 11 bases of the junction left unmatched. Germline loops: CDR1 MGHRA, CDR2 YSYEKL. The CDR3 is CASSARQGSGQPQHF. The CDR3 coding sequence is TGCGCCAGCAGCGCCCGACAGGGATCAGGGCAGCCCCAGCATTTT.

The chain is built from TRBV7-2 and TRBJ1-1; D may be TRBD1 (5 bases). In germline, CDR1 is SGHTA, CDR2 FQGNSA. The V and J ends lost 5 bases and 1 base respectively, with 14 bases between them. The CDR3 loop spans 15 amino acids. The CDR3 sequence is CASSLEQGRNTEAFF. DNA of the CDR3: TGTGCCAGCAGCCTTGAGCAGGGAAGGAACACTGAAGCTTTCTTT.

This sequence joins TRBV2 and TRBJ2-7; tentatively, D is TRBD1 (6 bases). Germline V gene sequence: CDR1 SNHLY, CDR2 FYNNEI. CDR3 size: 14 residues. Trimming removed 8 bases at V and 3 bases at J, with 17 bases between. DNA for the CDR3: TGTGCCAGCTATTTGACAGGCGGTAGCTACGAGCAGTACTTC. This codes for CASYLTGGSYEQYF. The full variable domain, its missing parts supplied by reference TRBV2 and TRBJ2-7, is EPEVTQTPSHQVTQMGQEVILRCVPISNHLYFYWYRQILGQKVEFLVSFYNNEISEKSEIFDDQFSVERPDGSNFTLKIRSTKLEDSAMYFCASYLTGGSYEQYFGPGTRLTVT.

As DNA, the CDR3 is TGTGCCATCAGTACCTTAGACGGGAATGAGCAGTTCTTC. The encoded protein is CAISTLDGNEQFF. The chain carries TRBV10-3 and TRBJ2-1; no clear D. V was trimmed by 5 bases and J by 7 bases, leaving 12 bases between them. This CDR3 has 13 amino acids. CDR1 is ENHRY and CDR2 is SYGVKD in the germline V gene.

This clone was seen once. Germline is not matched at one junction end, which may reflect a read error. CDR3 region: CASSPPPSEQYF. CDR3 nucleotides: TGTGCTAGCAGCCCACCCCCCAGCGAGCAGTACTTC. The V and J genes are TRBV7-9 and TRBJ2-7; D is uncertain. This CDR3 has 12 residues. Germline V CDR1 and CDR2: SEHNR, FQNEAQ (reference sequence).

This chain links TRBV7-2 with TRBJ1-5; perhaps TRBD1 as D (6 bases). Trimming left V 6 bases short and J 2 bases short, with 14 bases between. Germline V gene lookup returns CDR1 SGHTA and CDR2 FQGNSA. The CDR3 has 15 residues. CDR3 amino acids: CASRGGAEGNQPQHF. CDR3 nucleotides: TGTGCCAGCAGGGGGGGGGCGGAAGGCAATCAGCCCCAGCATTTT.

The rearrangement joins TRBV20-1 to TRBJ1-2; weak D call: TRBD1 (6 bases). The V end was cut by 6 bases, the J end by 10 bases, with 15 bases between. This CDR3 has 11 amino acids. The germline V gene has CDR1 DFQATT and CDR2 SNEGSKA (reference sequence). CDR3 amino acids: CSAWGQGNYTF. CDR3 coding DNA: TGCAGTGCCTGGGGGCAGGGAAACTACACCTTC.

The chain employs TRBV7-8 and TRBJ2-5; 11 nucleotides agree with TRBD2. The CDR3 has 16 residues. Germline-derived CDR1 and CDR2 are SGHVS and FQNEAQ. Germline trimming cut 4 bases from V and 5 bases from J; bases unmatched to any gene: 9. CDR3 protein: CASSSLLLAGEETQYF. CDR3 nucleotide sequence: TGTGCCAGCAGCTCCCTACTACTAGCGGGGGAGGAGACCCAGTACTTC.

With respect to this clone: A junction end diverges from the germline sequence, so it may reflect a read error. This chain connects TRBV7-2 to TRBJ1-1, with D maybe TRBD1 (6 bases). The CDR3 sequence is 11 residues long. Germline assignment: CDR1 SGHTA and CDR2 FQGNSA. The CDR3 here is CASSRRGAVLF. In DNA form, the CDR3 reads TGTGCCAGCAGCCGTCGGGGGGCGGTACTCTTT.

The chain combines TRBV5-1 with TRBJ1-1; D is perhaps TRBD1 (6 bases). The length of the CDR3 is 14 residues. V was cut by 0 bases and J by 1 base, with 7 bases left in between. CDR1 and CDR2 (germline): SGHRS, YFSETQ. This chain's CDR3 is CASSLDRANTEAFF. The CDR3 nucleotides read TGCGCCAGCAGCTTGGACAGGGCGAACACTGAAGCTTTCTTT.

This chain links TRBV15 with TRBJ1-5; TRBD1 aligns across 9 bases. This CDR3 is 15 amino acids long. V lost 6 bases, J lost 6 bases, and 9 bases stayed unmatched. CDR1 and CDR2 from the germline V gene are LNHNV and YYDKDF (reference sequence). The CDR3 nucleotides are TGTGCCACCAGAATGACAGGGGGGTCGGGTCAGCCCCAGCATTTT. Encoded protein: CATRMTGGSGQPQHF.

This clone was recorded a few times. This may come from a read error, since a much larger clone is one base off. V is TRBV24-1 and J is TRBJ2-3, with 8 bases aligning to TRBD2. There are 14 residues in the CDR3. Germline CDR1 is KGHDR and CDR2 is SFDVKD. V gave up 4 bases and J gave up 1 base; unmatched junction bases: 0. CDR3 bases: TGTGCCACCAGTGAGCGGGGGGGCACAGATACGCAGTATTTT. Encoded protein: CATSERGGTDTQYF.

The gene calls are TRBV30 and TRBJ2-7; 9 positions match TRBD1. There are 16 residues in the CDR3. Germline CDR1 GTSNPN, CDR2 SVGIG (reference sequence). V dropped 3 bases and J dropped 3; count of bases not matched to a gene: 12. The chain's CDR3 is CAWRGHGDRVLYEQYF. The CDR3 DNA is TGTGCCTGGAGGGGTCATGGGGACAGGGTTCTCTACGAGCAGTACTTC.

The chain joins TRBV5-1 to TRBJ2-5, with D maybe TRBD1 (6 bases). CDR3 length: 15 amino acids. CDR1 SGHRS and CDR2 YFSETQ come from the germline V gene. Between the trimmed V and J ends, which lost 3 bases and 0 bases, there was a span of 12 bases. The chain's CDR3 is CASSSHGQNQETQYF. For the CDR3, the DNA is TGCGCCAGCAGCTCTCACGGACAGAACCAAGAGACCCAGTACTTC.

This chain uses TRBV6-5 with TRBJ2-7, with TRBD2 identical over 7 bases. The germline V gene has CDR1 MNHEY and CDR2 SVGAGI. V lost 7 bases and J lost 3; bases outside the gene matches: 6. The CDR3 sequence is 13 residues long. The CDR3 loop is CASTPRGVYEQYF. CDR3 sequence (DNA): TGTGCCAGCACCCCCCGGGGGGTCTACGAGCAGTACTTC.

CDR3 region: CASSSLHDGDSTDTQYF. Written as DNA, the CDR3 is TGTGCCAGCAGCTCCCTCCACGACGGAGACAGCACAGATACGCAGTATTTT. The chain is built from TRBV5-5 and TRBJ2-3, with D unclear. Germline V gene sequence: CDR1 SGHKS, CDR2 YYEKEE (reference sequence). V dropped 3 bases and J dropped 0 bases, with 17 bases sitting between them. The length of the CDR3 is 17 residues.

The V and J genes are TRBV21-1 and TRBJ1-6. TRBV21-1 is termed a pseudogene. The CDR3 loop spans 15 amino acids. This CDR3 reads CASSRGSCCVSPLHF. The CDR3, as DNA: TGTGCCAGCAGCCGCGGGTCGTGTTGCGTTTCACCCCTCCACTTT.

V usage is TRBV27 and J usage is TRBJ1-1, with 7 bases aligning to TRBD1. The germline CDR1 and CDR2 sequences are MNHEY and SMNVEV (reference sequence). The CDR3 spans 15 residues. The trim removed 0 bases at V and 2 bases at J, leaving 3 bases unmatched. The chain's CDR3 is CASSLSSGGNTEAFF. For the CDR3, the DNA is TGTGCCAGCAGTTTATCCTCAGGGGGTAACACTGAAGCTTTCTTT.

This chain uses TRBV12-3 or TRBV12-4 with TRBJ2-1; 8 bases agree with TRBD1. J lost 16 bases, V lost 3 bases, and 11 bases had no gene match. The CDR3 consists of 13 residues. The CDR3 is CASSLASDRANFF. The CDR3 DNA reads as TGTGCCAGCAGTTTGGCCTCGGACAGGGCGAATTTCTTC.

The J gene is TRBJ2-1, the V gene TRBV6-4; D call uncertain. Germline CDR1 reads MRHNA; CDR2 reads SNTAGT. The V gene lost 3 bases and the J gene lost 7 bases, with 19 bases spanning the gap. There are 16 residues in the CDR3. The CDR3 coding sequence is TGTGCCAGCAGTGATAACTCTTTGGGTAGCTCGAATGAGCAGTTCTTC. Translation gives CASSDNSLGSSNEQFF.

DNA for the CDR3: TGTGCCACGGGGCAGGGAGGCCAAGAGACCCAGTACTTC. This sequence encodes CATGQGGQETQYF. The chain carries TRBV18 and TRBJ2-5, with a tentative D call TRBD2 (6 bases). The CDR3 length is 13 residues. Germline lookup yields CDR1 KGHSH and CDR2 LQKENI. Trimming stripped 10 bases from V and 1 base from J, with 13 bases between.